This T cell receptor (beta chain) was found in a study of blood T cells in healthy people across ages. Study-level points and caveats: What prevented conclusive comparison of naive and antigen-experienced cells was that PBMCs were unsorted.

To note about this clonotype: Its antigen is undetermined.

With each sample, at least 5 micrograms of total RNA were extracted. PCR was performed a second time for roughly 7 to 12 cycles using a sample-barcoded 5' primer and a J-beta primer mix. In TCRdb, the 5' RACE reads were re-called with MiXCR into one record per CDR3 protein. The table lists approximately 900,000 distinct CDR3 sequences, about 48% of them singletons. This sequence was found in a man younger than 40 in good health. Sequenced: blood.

The CDR3 region has the DNA TGCAGTGCGCCCCAGGGGGGGCGTGATAATTCACCCCTCCACTTT. This translates into CSAPQGGRDNSPLHF. The chain recombines TRBV20-1 with TRBJ1-6; TRBD1 matches 7 bases. CDR1 is DFQATT, CDR2 SNEGSKA, per germline (reference sequence). The length of the CDR3 is 15 residues. V was clipped by 6 bases and J by 5 bases; unmatched bases: 10.